The rows below give T cell receptor beta chains drawn from one sample of a study of cytomegalovirus exposure and HLA in healthy donors. Data came from immunoSEQ multiplex PCR; TCRdb stores just in-frame clones and leaves some out. Among some 100,000 clones listed, 70% to 80% were seen once. Sequences were obtained from PBMCs. The source is a man aged 50 or older in good health and CMV-seropositive. Each CDR3 is given with its conserved first and last residue. The D gene is left open where the match is weak. Size tells how often a clone was seen (once, few, many) or the class of an expanded clone, and some rows leave it out.

clone size,D gene,J gene,V gene,CDR3 length,CDR3 DNA,CDR3 protein
NA,TRBD2,TRBJ2-7,TRBV6-6,15,TGTGCCAGCAGGCCGGGACTAGCGGGAGTAAACGAGCAGTACTTC,CASRPGLAGVNEQYF
few,NA,TRBJ1-5,TRBV7-2,15,TGTGCCAGCAGCTCCTACTTGGGCGCCGATCAGCCCCAGCATTTT,CASSSYLGADQPQHF
NA,TRBD2,TRBJ2-1,TRBV7-8,16,TGTGCCAGCAGCCCCGACTCTAGCGGGAGTAGCAATGAGCAGTTCTTC,CASSPDSSGSSNEQFF
NA,TRBD1,TRBJ1-2,TRBV2,14,TGTGCCAGCAGTGGCGTTCGGACAGGTGAGGGCTACACCTTC,CASSGVRTGEGYTF
NA,TRBD1,TRBJ1-1,TRBV29-1,14,TGCAGCGGGGGGCAGACAGGGCCGGGGACTGAAGCTTTCTTT,CSGGQTGPGTEAFF
NA,NA,TRBJ2-1,TRBV7-9,14,TGTGCCAGCAGCTCCCAACTAGCTTCTCGGGAGCAGTTCTTC,CASSSQLASREQFF
NA,NA,TRBJ1-3,TRBV4-3,18,TGCGCCAGCAGCCAAGAGGGGTCCAGGGGAGTGTTGGGAAACACCATATATTTT,CASSQEGSRGVLGNTIYF
NA,TRBD1,TRBJ2-1,TRBV4-2,18,TGTGCCAGCAGCCAACTTACCGGGACAGGGGGCGCCTCCAATGAGCAGTTCTTC,CASSQLTGTGGASNEQFF
NA,TRBD1,TRBJ2-1,TRBV6-1,14,TGTGCCAGCAGTGGTCGGACAGGGAGCGATGAGCAGTTCTTC,CASSGRTGSDEQFF
NA,NA,TRBJ1-5,TRBV5-8,16,TGTGCCAGCAGCTTGGACCGGGACTATAGCAATCAGCCCCAGCATTTT,CASSLDRDYSNQPQHF
NA,NA,TRBJ1-1,TRBV7-2,12,TGTGCCAGCAGCTTTCTTAACACTGAAGCTTTCTTT,CASSFLNTEAFF
few,TRBD2,TRBJ2-3,TRBV4-2,12,TGTGCCAGCAGCCTGAGCGGGAGATCGCAGTATTTT,CASSLSGRSQYF
few,TRBD1,TRBJ2-6,TRBV30,16,TGTGCCTGCGGACAGGGCCCTTCCTCTGGGGCCAACGTCCTGACTTTC,CACGQGPSSGANVLTF
NA,TRBD2,TRBJ2-1,TRBV5-1,15,TGCGCCAGCAGGCCTAGCGGGATTTCCTACAATGAGCAGTTCTTC,CASRPSGISYNEQFF
NA,TRBD2,TRBJ2-3,TRBV29-1,14,TGCAGCCTTGAGGAGACTAGCGGCACAGATACGCAGTATTTT,CSLEETSGTDTQYF
NA,NA,TRBJ2-5,TRBV6-5,16,TGTGCCAGCAGTTACTCGGGCAGGGCAAAGGGGGAGACCCAGTACTTC,CASSYSGRAKGETQYF
NA,NA,TRBJ2-7,TRBV4-1,14,TGCGCCAGCAGCCCCACGAGTCAAACCTACGAGCAGTACTTC,CASSPTSQTYEQYF
few,NA,TRBJ1-2,TRBV4-3,16,TGCGCCAGCAGCCAAGATGAGCGGGGGGAATGGGGTGGCTACACCTTC,CASSQDERGEWGGYTF
NA,TRBD2,TRBJ2-7,TRBV6-5,15,TGTGCCAGCACTCGGGGGACTAGCGGAACCTACGAGCAGTACTTC,CASTRGTSGTYEQYF
once,NA,TRBJ2-2,TRBV6-1,15,TGTGCCAGCAGTGAAAGGGGTAGCAAGGGCGGGGAGCTGTTTTTT,CASSERGSKGGELFF
NA,TRBD1,TRBJ1-1,TRBV10-3,13,TGTGCCATCAGGGAAACAGGGGAAACTGAAGCTTTCTTT,CAIRETGETEAFF
few,TRBD1,TRBJ2-5,TRBV6-6,14,TGTGCCAGCAGCCTGGACAGGGGACGAGAGACCCAGTACTTC,CASSLDRGRETQYF